The 22 T cell receptor beta chains below were found in one sample sequenced in a study of control samples from healthy donors and cancer patients. Measured with immunoSEQ multiplex PCR; TCRdb has only the in-frame clones, and not every one. The sample shows some 140,000 clones, about 88% of them seen only once. Sequenced input: blood. The receptors come from a woman between 25 and 40 years old in good health.

J is TRBJ1-6 and V is TRBV7-2; D is undetermined. V dropped 3 bases and J dropped 10 bases, with 13 bases sitting between them. The V gene's germline CDR1 is SGHTA and CDR2 FQGNSA. This CDR3 region has 14 residues. Here the CDR3 DNA reads TGTGCCAGCAGCTTCGACTCCTTCCAATCACCCCTCCACTTT. It codes for CASSFDSFQSPLHF.

This rearrangement joins TRBV4-1 to TRBJ2-3; 9 positions agree with TRBD2. V was clipped by 1 base and J by 4 bases; unmatched bases: 6. Germline CDR1 MGHRA, CDR2 YSYEKL. The CDR3 sequence is 16 residues long. Here the CDR3 DNA reads TGCGCCAGCAGCCAAGTCGCTAGCGGGAACCCAGATACGCAGTATTTT. Encoded protein: CASSQVASGNPDTQYF.

The chain carries TRBV2 and TRBJ2-3; D might be TRBD1 (6 bases). Germline values: CDR1 SNHLY, CDR2 FYNNEI. The CDR3 has 15 residues. Trimming shortened V by 8 bases and J by 3 bases, and 18 bases separated the two germline ends. This CDR3 reads CASVGQGPGTDTQYF. CDR3 nucleotides: TGTGCCAGCGTAGGGCAGGGGCCGGGAACAGATACGCAGTATTTT.

J is TRBJ1-1 and V is TRBV11-3; no clear D gene. The CDR3 totals 13 residues. Germline-derived CDR1 and CDR2 are SGHNT and YENEEA. With 4 bases removed from V and 0 bases from J, the gap between germline ends came to 6 bases. CDR3 protein: CASSSQVNTEAFF. The CDR3 coding sequence is TGTGCCAGCAGCTCGCAGGTGAACACTGAAGCTTTCTTT.

The chain joins TRBV10-3 to TRBJ1-2; the match to TRBD1 covers 9 bases. There are 13 residues in the CDR3. The V and J ends lost 10 bases and 2 bases, in that order; junction bases with no gene match: 5. From germline, CDR1 is ENHRY and CDR2 SYGVKD. CDR3 in amino acids: CASWDRENYGYTF. CDR3 nucleotide sequence: TGTGCCAGCTGGGACAGGGAGAACTATGGCTACACCTTC.

The CDR3 DNA sequence: TGTGCCAGTAGTATACAGGGAGGATATAGCAATCAGCCCCAGCATTTT. It yields the protein CASSIQGGYSNQPQHF. J is TRBJ1-5 and V is TRBV19; a possible D gene is TRBD1 (5 bases). CDR1 and CDR2 from the germline V gene are LNHDA and SQIVND (reference sequence). The CDR3 is 16 amino acids. V dropped 2 bases and J dropped 0 bases, with 11 bases sitting between them.

The chain is built from TRBV18 and TRBJ2-7; TRBD1 matches at 7 bases. V shed 3 bases and J 4 bases; nucleotides not matched to a gene: 9. The CDR3 loop spans 15 amino acids. The germline V gene encodes CDR1 KGHSH and CDR2 LQKENI. The CDR3 region has the DNA TGTGCCAGCTCACCCGGCACCGGGACAGTATACGAGCAGTACTTC. Translated, it gives CASSPGTGTVYEQYF.

This chain uses TRBV7-2 with TRBJ1-1; D not certain. Germline values: CDR1 SGHTA, CDR2 FQGNSA. The CDR3 consists of 14 residues. Trimming stripped 1 base from V and 1 base from J, with 7 bases between. The CDR3 sequence: CASSLVTKNTEAFF. DNA of the CDR3: TGTGCCAGCAGCTTAGTGACCAAGAACACTGAAGCTTTCTTT.

This chain links TRBV5-1 with TRBJ2-5, with TRBD1 matching 8 bases. V trimming: 0 bases; J trimming: 1 base; junction bases outside the gene matches: 5. This CDR3 has 16 residues. Germline V CDR1 and CDR2: SGHRS, YFSETQ. For the CDR3, the DNA is TGCGCCAGCAGCTTGGGGGACAGGTTTTCCCAAGAGACCCAGTACTTC. Translation gives CASSLGDRFSQETQYF. The whole variable domain, remainder taken from reference TRBV5-1 and TRBJ2-5, is KAGVTQTPRYLIKTRGQQVTLSCSPISGHRSVSWYQQTPGQGLQFLFEYFSETQRNKGNFPGRFSGRQFSNSRSEMNVSTLELGDSALYLCASSLGDRFSQETQYFGPGTRLLVL.

The chain joins TRBV10-1 to TRBJ2-2; 11 nucleotides agree with TRBD2. The CDR3 runs to 16 residues. CDR1 is WNHNN, CDR2 SYGVQD, per germline (reference sequence). Germline trimming cut 3 bases from V and 4 bases from J; bases unmatched to any gene: 4. CDR3 DNA sequence: TGCGCCAGCAGTGACCTCCTAGCGGGAGGCACCGGGGAGCTGTTTTTT. Its protein product is CASSDLLAGGTGELFF.

J is TRBJ2-2 and V is TRBV19; no clear D gene. Germline V gene sequence: CDR1 LNHDA, CDR2 SQIVND (reference sequence). V lost 3 bases and J lost 6, with 5 bases in between. This CDR3 is built from 12 residues. The CDR3 sequence is CASSIDPGELFF. For the CDR3, the DNA is TGTGCCAGTAGTATTGACCCCGGGGAGCTGTTTTTT.

The chain links TRBV18 to TRBJ1-2; 8 nucleotides line up with TRBD1. CDR1 KGHSH and CDR2 LQKENI come from the germline V gene. The CDR3 totals 13 residues. The junction had 1 base not matched to a gene; V was cut back by 3 bases and J by 4 bases. CDR3 loop: CASSPDRGYGYTF. The CDR3 DNA sequence: TGTGCCAGCTCACCTGACAGGGGCTATGGCTACACCTTC.

J is TRBJ1-5 and V is TRBV21-1. TRBV21-1 is shown as a pseudogene. This CDR3 spans 15 amino acids. The CDR3 DNA follows: TGTGCCAGCAGCAAATGGGGAAAGGCAAATCAGCCCCAGCATTTT. Residues: CASSKWGKANQPQHF.

This rearrangement joins TRBV24-1 to TRBJ2-5, with 7 positions matching TRBD1. CDR1 and CDR2 from the germline V gene are KGHDR and SFDVKD. This CDR3 region has 12 residues. The V segment lost 7 bases and the J segment 11 bases; nucleotides outside the gene matches: 9. The DNA of the CDR3 is TGTGCCACCAGGAACGCAACAGGGGCTCAGTACTTC. Translation gives CATRNATGAQYF.

The CDR3 reads CASSRSARDSPLHF. The CDR3, as DNA: TGTGCCAGCAGTCGCTCGGCGCGGGATTCACCCCTCCACTTT. This sequence joins TRBV2 and TRBJ1-6; D is uncertain. The CDR3 runs 14 residues. The V gene lost 5 bases and the J gene lost 8 bases, with 13 bases spanning the gap. Looked up from germline, CDR1 is SNHLY and CDR2 is FYNNEI.

The chain links TRBV7-2 to TRBJ1-2; the match to TRBD1 covers 8 bases. V gave up 6 bases and J gave up 4 bases; unmatched junction bases: 7. CDR1 and CDR2 from the germline V gene are SGHTA and FQGNSA. The CDR3 covers 14 residues. As DNA, the CDR3 is TGTGCCAGCAGTCTCCGGGACAGGAGCTATGGCTACACCTTC. The encoded protein is CASSLRDRSYGYTF.

V usage is TRBV21-1 and J usage is TRBJ2-1; TRBD2 reflects the table's D call only, with no check against the DNA. TRBV21-1 is flagged as a pseudogene. The CDR3 spans 21 residues. Here the CDR3 reads CASSAPSGGRTSGRPYNEQFF. CDR3 in DNA: TGTGCCAGCAGCGCCCCCAGCGGGGGAAGGACTAGCGGGAGGCCCTACAATGAGCAGTTCTTC.

This clone was detected only once. This sequence joins TRBV18 and TRBJ1-1; unclear D gene. Trimming left V 4 bases short and J 1 base short, with 7 bases between. Germline-derived CDR1 and CDR2 are KGHSH and LQKENI. The CDR3 extends over 13 amino acids. CDR3 sequence reads: CASSQGQNTEAFF. The CDR3 DNA sequence: TGTGCCAGCTCACAAGGTCAGAACACTGAAGCTTTCTTT.

The chain joins TRBV2 to TRBJ2-5, with D uncertain. Germline V gives CDR1 SNHLY, CDR2 FYNNEI. This CDR3 has 13 residues. V lost 6 bases to trimming and J lost 0 bases, with 8 bases between them. The CDR3 sequence: CASSGENQETQYF. The CDR3 DNA sequence: TGTGCCAGCAGCGGCGAGAACCAAGAGACCCAGTACTTC.

V is TRBV2 and J is TRBJ1-5, with 7 bases lining up with TRBD1. Germline CDR1 and CDR2: SNHLY and FYNNEI. The V gene end was trimmed by 4 bases and the J gene end by 2 bases; junction bases not matched to a gene: 2. The CDR3 sequence is 14 residues long. In nucleotides, the CDR3 is TGTGCCAGCAGTGGGGACAGTCGCAATCAGCCCCAGCATTTT. This translates into CASSGDSRNQPQHF.

The chain recombines TRBV5-1 with TRBJ1-5; D is unclear. V lost 0 bases and J lost 0, with 7 bases in between. The CDR3 sequence is 15 residues long. Germline CDR1 reads SGHRS; CDR2 reads YFSETQ. The CDR3 is CASSLGGYSNQPQHF. The CDR3 coding sequence is TGCGCCAGCAGCTTGGGGGGTTATAGCAATCAGCCCCAGCATTTT.

The chain employs TRBV2 and TRBJ2-7, with a weak D call TRBD1 (5 bases). This CDR3 spans 12 amino acids. Trimming cost V 6 bases and J 3 bases, with 9 bases left between them. The V gene's germline CDR1 is SNHLY and CDR2 FYNNEI. CDR3 sequence (DNA): TGTGCCAGCAGAGGACATATCTACGAGCAGTACTTC. It is translated as CASRGHIYEQYF.